These 9 T cell receptor beta chains came from one sample sequenced in a study of metastatic and nonmetastatic thyroid tumors. TCRdb reassembled clones from the PCR reads with MiXCR. The sample holds more than 20,000 clones; roughly a quarter are singletons and the top ten take around 12%. The entire patient cohort was treatment-naive prior to thyroid surgery. Sequencing input: tumor tissue. The origin of the receptors is a male donor with papillary thyroid cancer or a benign thyroid nodule (not recorded which). Some clones in this sample may be carry-over from other donors' samples.

By sample fraction, this clone is medium-sized. For the CDR3, the DNA is TGTGCCAGCAGTTACTCTGCGGGTGGCGGCTCCTACAATGAGCAGTTCTTC. Translated, it gives CASSYSAGGGSYNEQFF. The chain employs TRBV6-6 and TRBJ2-1; tentative D call: TRBD2 (5 bases). Germline CDR1 MNHNY, CDR2 SVGAGI (reference sequence). V lost 0 bases to trimming and J lost 0 bases, with 12 bases between them. This CDR3 is 17 amino acids long.

This clone has a count of ten or more. The chain links TRBV29-1 to TRBJ1-2; D gene unclear. This CDR3 region has 13 residues. The V end was cut by 0 bases, the J end by 8 bases, with 13 bases between. The V gene's germline CDR1 is SQVTM and CDR2 ANQGSEA. CDR3 DNA sequence: TGCAGCGTTGAAGATGTGTTGGGTGGGGGCTACACCTTC. The encoded protein is CSVEDVLGGGYTF.

This clone has ten or more counts. The chain carries TRBV7-2 and TRBJ2-2, with D hard to call. Trimming stripped 5 bases from V and 1 base from J, with 11 bases between. This CDR3 is 15 amino acids long. Looked up from germline, CDR1 is SGHTA and CDR2 is FQGNSA. The chain's CDR3 is CASSPDGVNTGELFF. CDR3 nucleotides: TGTGCCAGCAGCCCGGACGGAGTGAACACCGGGGAGCTGTTTTTT.

Of note for this clone: A much bigger clone sits one base away, suggesting this may be a read error. V is TRBV4-3 and J is TRBJ2-5; 7 bases line up with TRBD1. The CDR3 is made up of 15 amino acids. Germline CDR1 LGHNA, CDR2 YSLEER. The CDR3 nucleotides are TGCGCCATCAGCCACGGAACAGGGGTCCAAGAGACCCAGTACTTC. Residues: CAISHGTGVQETQYF.

This clone was recorded only once. The chain employs TRBV11-2 and TRBJ1-1, with D maybe TRBD1 (5 bases). Trimming removed 3 bases at V and 7 bases at J, with 12 bases between. CDR3 length: 13 amino acids. CDR1 is SGHAT and CDR2 is FQNNGV in the germline V gene. CDR3 sequence reads: CASSFQGQSEAFF. The CDR3 DNA is TGTGCCAGCAGCTTCCAGGGTCAAAGTGAAGCTTTCTTT.

This rearrangement joins TRBV6-1 to TRBJ2-7; 7 bases match TRBD1. This CDR3 region has 13 residues. Germline-derived CDR1 and CDR2 are MNHNS and SASEGT. Trimming at V came to 7 bases and at J to 10 bases, leaving 13 bases not matched to a gene. The CDR3 coding sequence is TGTGCCAGCATTTCGGGACAGAGCTACTATCAGTACTTC. Protein sequence: CASISGQSYYQYF.

This chain connects TRBV4-3 to TRBJ2-7; TRBD2 is a possible D gene (7 bases). CDR3 length: 17 residues. Trimming took 3 bases from V and 5 from J, leaving 23 bases between them. Germline-derived CDR1 and CDR2 are LGHNA and YSLEER. Written as DNA, the CDR3 is TGCGCCAGCAGCCACCAGGAGAGGGGGGAGGGTCGTGACGAGCAGTACTTC. This codes for CASSHQERGEGRDEQYF.

This clone was seen ten or more times. This chain connects TRBV7-9 to TRBJ1-2, with D possibly TRBD1 on 5 matching bases. Trimming pared 0 bases from V and 8 bases from J, leaving 10 bases between. The CDR3 is 13 amino acids. Germline V gene lookup returns CDR1 SEHNR and CDR2 FQNEAQ (reference sequence). The CDR3 nucleotides are TGTGCCAGCAGCTTAGCGATTAGGGACGGCTACACCTTC. Encoded protein: CASSLAIRDGYTF.

This clone was seen ten or more times. The rearrangement links TRBV4-1 to TRBJ2-7, with TRBD2 identical over 7 bases. Germline CDR1 and CDR2: MGHRA and YSYEKL. This CDR3 has 15 amino acids. The junction had 10 bases not matched to a gene; V was cut back by 2 bases and J by 6 bases. Here the CDR3 reads CASSQSTSPQSEQYF. In DNA form, the CDR3 reads TGCGCCAGCAGCCAATCGACTAGCCCGCAGAGCGAGCAGTACTTC.